These T cell receptor beta chains were read from a single sample in a study of vaccination effects on CD4 cells after COVID-19. These receptors' antigens are unknown. Sequencing used immunoSEQ multiplex PCR; TCRdb keeps in-frame clones, though not all of them. The table lists tens of thousands of clones, approximately 79% of them singletons, with 2% to 3% in the top ten. The sample was CD4+ T cells from PBMCs cultured without peptide, taken after COVID-19 vaccination. Every receptor here comes from a human donor who received a COVID-19 vaccine. Each CDR3 is given with its conserved first and last residue. The D gene is left open where the match is weak. Rows give clone size only sometimes, using once, few, many, or a class for an expanded clone.

D,size,J,V,DNA,CDR3
-,-,TRBJ2-1,TRBV3-1/TRBV3-2,TGTGCCAGCAGCCAAGATCCCCCCGGGGCATCGCAGTTCTTC,CASSQDPPGASQFF
-,-,TRBJ2-3,TRBV24-1,TGTGCCACCAGTGATGGGATGCGAGGTACGCAGTATTTT,CATSDGMRGTQYF
TRBD2,-,TRBJ2-5,TRBV10-3,TGTGCCATCAGTCGGACTAGCGGGGCTGAGACCCAGTACTTC,CAISRTSGAETQYF
-,-,TRBJ1-4,TRBV5-8,TGTGCCAGCAGCAGGGCGGACGGGTCCTCAAATGAAAAACTGTTTTTT,CASSRADGSSNEKLFF
-,-,TRBJ1-1,TRBV27,TGTGCCAGCAGTTTAAACAGTAACACTGAAGCTTTCTTT,CASSLNSNTEAFF
-,few,TRBJ1-4,TRBV7-9,TGTGCCAGCAGCGCAACCGACGGGGTTGAGGGAAAACTGTTTTTT,CASSATDGVEGKLFF
-,-,TRBJ1-4,TRBV6-5,TGTGCCAGCAGTTACGGCCACTTTAATGAAAAACTGTTTTTT,CASSYGHFNEKLFF
-,-,TRBJ1-4,TRBV5-1,TGCGCCAGCAGCCCAAGCAGGGCAGCAACTAATGAAAAACTGTTTTTT,CASSPSRAATNEKLFF
TRBD1,-,TRBJ1-2,TRBV6-5,TGTGCCAGCAGTTATTTGGGACAGGGCGCTAACTATGGCTACACCTTC,CASSYLGQGANYGYTF
TRBD2,-,TRBJ2-3,TRBV2,TGTGCCAGCAGTGAACTAGCGGGGGGGCGTACGCAGTATTTT,CASSELAGGRTQYF
-,-,TRBJ1-5,TRBV7-8,TGTGCCAGCAGCTTAATCGGCGGCCCTAGCGGCCAGCCCCAGCATTTT,CASSLIGGPSGQPQHF
-,-,TRBJ1-1,TRBV19,TGTGCCAGTAGTAACTTCGGATCACCGAACACTGAAGCTTTCTTT,CASSNFGSPNTEAFF
-,-,TRBJ2-3,TRBV9,TGTGCCAGCAGCGTGTCGCGGGTGTCTGATACGCAGTATTTT,CASSVSRVSDTQYF
-,-,TRBJ1-2,TRBV7-2,TGTGCCAGCAGCTTAGTTTTGGACAGCTATGGCTACACCTTC,CASSLVLDSYGYTF
-,-,TRBJ2-3,TRBV15,TGTGCCACCAGCACTTCAGGGGCGGGGTGGGATACGCAGTATTTT,CATSTSGAGWDTQYF
-,-,TRBJ1-5,TRBV5-8,TGTGCCAGCAGCCCCAGGGCAGGGAAATCCAATCAGCCCCAGCATTTT,CASSPRAGKSNQPQHF
-,-,TRBJ1-2,TRBV7-3,TGTGCCAGCAGCTTAACACATCGGCAGGGGAATGGCTACACCTTC,CASSLTHRQGNGYTF
-,-,TRBJ2-1,TRBV7-6,TGTGCCAGCAGCTTAGGTCCGGCCGCCAACTACAATGAGCAGTTCTTC,CASSLGPAANYNEQFF
-,-,TRBJ2-5,TRBV9,TGTGCCAGCAGCGTAACCGAGCGTCAAGAGACCCAGTACTTC,CASSVTERQETQYF